This T cell receptor (beta chain) comes out of a study of blood T cells in healthy people across ages. A note on this clonotype: Antigen: not known.

Notes on the study in general: Roughly linearly, TCR beta diversity per million T cells fell as age increased.

The use of a sample-barcoded 5' primer and a J-beta primer mix characterized a second PCR of roughly 7 to 12 cycles. TCRdb itself ran the 5' RACE reads through MiXCR, one entry per CDR3 protein. Of about 670,000 distinct CDR3 sequences listed, 40% to 45% were seen once; the top ten hold approximately 29%. Germline-derived CDR1 and CDR2 are DFQATT and SNEGSKA (reference sequence). Trimming cost V 5 bases and J 0 bases; bases outside gene matches: 6. There are 14 residues in the CDR3. Every participating donor contributed 7.5 to 10 milliliters of peripheral blood through a draw. This TCR derives from a man older than 75 in good health. The chain employs TRBV20-1 and TRBJ2-7, with 8 bases fitting TRBD2. What was sequenced was blood. The CDR3 DNA sequence: TGCAGTGCTCAAACCGGGACTAGCTCCTACGAGCAGTACTTC. Protein product: CSAQTGTSSYEQYF.